This entry features one T cell receptor beta chain sequence. Its antigen is still unknown. Compared with germline, one end of the junction differs, possibly owing to a read error. This entry is derived from a study of blood T cell repertoires in COVID-19 (dated by TCRdb to the early 2020s). Broadly, across the study: Recovered participants in ImmuneRACE Cohort 3 were defined as having two consecutive negative NP/OP PCR tests, clearance from a healthcare professional, or resolution of symptoms. Samples from collaborators originated in the United States, Italy and Spain and spanned both the acute and convalescent phases of COVID-19. The material from the prospective study consisted of cDNA or gDNA derived from T cells, B-cell-depleted T cells, or PBMCs. The dataset comprised deeply sampled blood TCRbeta repertoires from subjects exposed to, actively infected with, or recovered from COVID-19. The repertoires were made available in a free public database intended to serve as a resource for research on the immune response to SARS-CoV-2. The samples were drawn from two sources: the first 160 participants of the ongoing ImmuneRACE study, and 950 to 1,500 subjects contributed by 6 global collaborators. The sample metadata nearly always contained a de-identified subject ID, COVID-19 status, age in years and sex. Where HLA class I and class II types were available, the types were taken from metadata supplied by the sample provider, not from assay-based typing. Findings and caveats that apply to the study as a whole: The quantity of clinical and demographic metadata differed by source and by participant and was supplied without curation.

Via the germline V gene (reference sequence), CDR1 is SSHAT and CDR2 FNYEAQ. Its CDR3 holds 14 amino acids, cysteine through phenylalanine. CDR3 DNA only is kept here, 42 bases in frame from base 1. The immunoSEQ Assay, a bias-controlled multiplex PCR, was used to amplify TCRbeta CDR3 regions from genomic DNA. Regarding the original processing steps: The number of nucleated cells in each sample was estimated by amplification of reference gene primers within the assay. To quantify the absolute abundance of each unique TCRbeta CDR3 rearrangement, sequence reads were collapsed and filtered. For each sample, productive Simpson clonality was calculated by taking the square root of Simpson's diversity index across productive rearrangements. TCRdb stores this immuneACCESS table with in-frame sequences only. Part of the clones is absent; in the studies checked, under half of the shortfall reflects unresolved V genes, and no reason is known for the rest. V and J calls and clone size follow that table, whereas D and trimming were derived from the DNA. Counted in this sample were about 170,000 clones; 79% of them appeared once. Around 20% of the sample belongs to the ten largest clones.

In the prospective study, participants were about 18 to 100 years old, resided in about two dozen geographic areas of the United States, and were enrolled through a virtual design. In the prospective study, participants were assigned to cohorts based on the clinical history participants reported in a screening survey and a study questionnaire. In the prospective study, mobile phlebotomists collected whole blood, serum and a nasopharyngeal or oropharyngeal swab from each participant. Prospective study participants could optionally give additional blood draws and questionnaires over an approximately two-month period. Before DNA extraction, prospective study blood samples were shipped either frozen or at room temperature.

The chain couples TRBV7-7 to TRBJ2-5, with TRBD1 identical over 7 junction bases. This TCR was sampled from a woman in her 70s in a cohort exposed to, infected with or recovered from COVID-19 (not recorded which). The specimen was PBMCs or T cells enriched from blood (not recorded which). The DNA reads TGTGCTAGCAGCTCAGGGGGAAAGGGAGAGACCCAGTACTTC. This yields the protein CASSSGGKGETQYF.